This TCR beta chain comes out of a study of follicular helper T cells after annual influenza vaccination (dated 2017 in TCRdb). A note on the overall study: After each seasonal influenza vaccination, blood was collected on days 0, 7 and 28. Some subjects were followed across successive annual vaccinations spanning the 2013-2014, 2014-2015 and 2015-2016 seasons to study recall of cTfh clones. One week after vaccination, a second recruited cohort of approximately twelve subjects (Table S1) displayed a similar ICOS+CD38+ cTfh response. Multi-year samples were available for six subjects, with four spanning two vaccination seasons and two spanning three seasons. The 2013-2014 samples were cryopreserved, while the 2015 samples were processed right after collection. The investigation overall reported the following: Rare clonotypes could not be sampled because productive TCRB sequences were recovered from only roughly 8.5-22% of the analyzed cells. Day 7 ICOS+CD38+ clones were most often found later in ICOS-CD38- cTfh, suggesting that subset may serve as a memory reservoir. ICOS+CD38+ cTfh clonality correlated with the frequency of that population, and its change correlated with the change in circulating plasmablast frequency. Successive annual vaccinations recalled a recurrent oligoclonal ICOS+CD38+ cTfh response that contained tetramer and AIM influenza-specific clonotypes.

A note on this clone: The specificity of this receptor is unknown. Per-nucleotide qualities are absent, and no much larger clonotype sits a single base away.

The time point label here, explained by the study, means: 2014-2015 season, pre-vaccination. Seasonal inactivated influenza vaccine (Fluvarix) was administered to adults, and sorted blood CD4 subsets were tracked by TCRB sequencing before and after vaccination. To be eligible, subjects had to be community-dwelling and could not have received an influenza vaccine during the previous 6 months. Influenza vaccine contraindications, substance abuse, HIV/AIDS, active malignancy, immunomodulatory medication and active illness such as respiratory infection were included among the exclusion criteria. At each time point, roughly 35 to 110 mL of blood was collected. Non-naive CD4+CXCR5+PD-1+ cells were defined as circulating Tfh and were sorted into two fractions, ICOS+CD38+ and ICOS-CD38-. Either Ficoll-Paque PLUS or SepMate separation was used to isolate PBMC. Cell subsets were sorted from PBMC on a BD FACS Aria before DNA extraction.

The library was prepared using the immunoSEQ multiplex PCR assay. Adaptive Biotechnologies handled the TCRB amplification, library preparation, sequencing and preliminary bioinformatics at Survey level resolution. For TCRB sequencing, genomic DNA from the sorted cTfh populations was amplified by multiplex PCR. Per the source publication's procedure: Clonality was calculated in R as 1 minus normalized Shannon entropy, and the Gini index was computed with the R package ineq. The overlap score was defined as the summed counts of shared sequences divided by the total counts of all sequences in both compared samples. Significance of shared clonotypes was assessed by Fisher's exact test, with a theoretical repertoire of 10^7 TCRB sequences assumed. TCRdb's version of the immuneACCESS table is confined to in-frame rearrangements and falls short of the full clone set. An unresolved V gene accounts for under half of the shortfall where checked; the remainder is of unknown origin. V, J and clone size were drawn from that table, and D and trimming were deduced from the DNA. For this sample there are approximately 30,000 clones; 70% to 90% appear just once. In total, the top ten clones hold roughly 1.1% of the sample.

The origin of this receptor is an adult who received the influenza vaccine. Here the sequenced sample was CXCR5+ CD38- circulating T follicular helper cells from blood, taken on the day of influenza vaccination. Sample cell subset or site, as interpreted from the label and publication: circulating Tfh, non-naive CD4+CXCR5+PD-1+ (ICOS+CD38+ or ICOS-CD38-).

The CDR3 region: CASRPGQANTGELFF. The bases are TGTGCCAGCAGACCGGGACAAGCGAACACCGGGGAGCTGTTTTTT. The chain employs TRBV2 and TRBJ2-2, and possibly TRBD1, on 6 matching bases. V drops 6 bases and J drops 0 bases, leaving 11 bases in between. There are 15 amino acids in the CDR3, from cysteine to phenylalanine inclusive. Only the CDR3 region is kept as DNA, spanning 45 bases read in frame from base 1. CDR1 and CDR2 were assigned from the germline V gene as SNHLY and FYNNEI.